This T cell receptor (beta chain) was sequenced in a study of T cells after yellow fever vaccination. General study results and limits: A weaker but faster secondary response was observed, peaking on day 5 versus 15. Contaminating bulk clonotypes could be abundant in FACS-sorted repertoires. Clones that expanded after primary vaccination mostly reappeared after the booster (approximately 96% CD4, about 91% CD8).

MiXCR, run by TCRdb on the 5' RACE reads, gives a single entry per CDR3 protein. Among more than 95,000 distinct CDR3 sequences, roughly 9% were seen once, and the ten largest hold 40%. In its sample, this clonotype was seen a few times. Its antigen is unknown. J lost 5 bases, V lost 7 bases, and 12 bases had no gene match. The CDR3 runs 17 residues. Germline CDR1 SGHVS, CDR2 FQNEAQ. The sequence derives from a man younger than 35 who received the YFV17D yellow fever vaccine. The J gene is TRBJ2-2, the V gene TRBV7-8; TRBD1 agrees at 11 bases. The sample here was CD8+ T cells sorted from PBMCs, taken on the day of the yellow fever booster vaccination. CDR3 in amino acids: CASNIRTGGASTGELFF. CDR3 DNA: TGTGCCAGCAACATCCGGACAGGGGGCGCTTCGACCGGGGAGCTGTTTTTT.